The clone carrying this TCR beta chain was seen repeatedly, ten times or more. Investigators amplified TCR beta CDR3 regions from RNA transcripts. Investigators did first-round RT-PCR with HTBI primers, then second-round multiplex PCR. TCRdb recomputed calls from the multiplex PCR reads with MiXCR, one row per CDR3 protein. The sample lists about 340,000 distinct CDR3 sequences; about 17% were seen once. These data belong to a study of Graves' ophthalmopathy and Graves' hyperthyroidism. The V end lost 2 bases, the J end lost 0 bases, and 8 bases lay between the germline ends. Per germline, CDR1 SGDLS and CDR2 YYNGEE. The CDR3 extends over 15 amino acids.

V gene TRBV9 combines with J gene TRBJ1-4; D is unclear. The source is an adult man with Graves' ophthalmopathy. The sample comprised peripheral blood. CDR3 sequence: CASSVSVATNEKLFF. DNA for the CDR3: TGTGCCAGCAGCGTCTCGGTCGCAACTAATGAAAAACTGTTTTTT. The variable domain in full, with the rest retrieved from reference TRBV9 and TRBJ1-4, is DSGVTQTPKHLITATGQRVTLRCSPRSGDLSVYWYQQSLDQGLQFLIQYYNGEERAKGNILERFSAQQFPDLHSELNLSSLELGDSALYFCASSVSVATNEKLFFGSGTQLSVL.